The next 23 T cell receptor beta chains were all read from a single sample in a study of T cell changes during pregnancy in multiple sclerosis. The repertoire was sequenced with immunoSEQ multiplex PCR; TCRdb's copy has only in-frame clones and lacks some. The sample shows about 42,000 clones, approximately 92% of them seen only once. The sequenced sample was CD4+ T cells from peripheral blood mononuclear cells, obtained after pregnancy. These TCRs come from a female donor in good health, enrolled as a control in a pregnancy study.

The chain employs TRBV5-1 and TRBJ1-6, with 8 bases lining up with TRBD1. The ends lost 6 bases at V and 5 bases at J; junction bases unmatched: 7. Germline V gene sequence: CDR1 SGHRS, CDR2 YFSETQ. This CDR3 spans 15 amino acids. The CDR3 region is CASNLQGGDNSPLHF. As DNA, the CDR3 is TGCGCCAGCAACTTACAGGGGGGGGATAATTCACCCCTCCACTTT.

The chain employs TRBV7-3 and TRBJ2-1; D is unclear. The V and J ends lost 5 bases and 0 bases respectively, with 5 bases between them. The CDR3 has 13 residues. Germline V gene lookup returns CDR1 SGHTA and CDR2 FQGTGA. CDR3 region: CASSISSYNEQFF. The CDR3 region has the DNA TGTGCCAGCAGCATCAGCTCCTACAATGAGCAGTTCTTC.

This sequence joins TRBV18 and TRBJ2-7; TRBD1 aligns across 10 bases. The CDR3 has 15 amino acids. Trimming removed 0 bases from V and 4 bases from J; junction bases left unmatched: 3. CDR1 and CDR2 from the germline V gene are KGHSH and LQKENI. This CDR3 is CASSPPPGQGYEQYF. As DNA, the CDR3 is TGTGCCAGCTCACCACCGCCGGGACAGGGGTACGAGCAGTACTTC.

The chain carries TRBV4-1 and TRBJ2-3; D perhaps matches TRBD1 (6 bases). Trimming removed 1 base from V and 1 base from J, with 12 bases in between. Germline lookup yields CDR1 MGHRA and CDR2 YSYEKL. The CDR3 sequence is 16 residues long. CDR3 DNA: TGCGCCAGCAGCCAAGTCTCAGGGGTAGGCACAGATACGCAGTATTTT. This codes for CASSQVSGVGTDTQYF.

The rearrangement uses TRBV7-7 and TRBJ2-2, with 7 bases that match TRBD1. Germline lookup yields CDR1 SSHAT and CDR2 FNYEAQ (reference sequence). The CDR3 is 14 residues long. After removal of 1 base from V and 4 bases from J, the junction contained 0 bases not matched to a gene. CDR3 loop: CASSLDRGTGELFF. The DNA for the CDR3 is TGTGCCAGCAGCTTAGACAGGGGCACCGGGGAGCTGTTTTTT.

This clone came up once. This chain joins TRBV7-9 and TRBJ1-1; D ambiguous. There are 14 residues in the CDR3. Between the trimmed V and J ends, which lost 3 bases and 0 bases, there was a span of 8 bases. Germline V gene lookup returns CDR1 SEHNR and CDR2 FQNEAQ (reference sequence). The CDR3: CASSLRGMNTEAFF. The CDR3 coding sequence is TGTGCCAGCAGCTTGCGAGGGATGAACACTGAAGCTTTCTTT.

This rearrangement joins TRBV6-6 to TRBJ2-7; D is undetermined. V lost 0 bases and J lost 7, with 16 bases in between. Germline CDR1 reads MNHNY; CDR2 reads SVGAGI (reference sequence). The length of the CDR3 is 15 residues. DNA of the CDR3: TGTGCCAGCAGTTACTCGAAAAACCCAGGCTCTGAGCAGTACTTC. Amino acid sequence: CASSYSKNPGSEQYF.

The chain has TRBV13 and TRBJ1-1; the match to TRBD1 covers 8 bases. Germline values: CDR1 PRHDT, CDR2 FYEKMQ (reference sequence). There are 13 residues in the CDR3. V was pared by 5 bases and J by 7 bases, with 6 bases of the junction left unmatched. CDR3 sequence: CASSQTGEGEAFF. As DNA, the CDR3 is TGTGCCAGCAGCCAGACAGGGGAAGGTGAAGCTTTCTTT.

The chain uses TRBV28 and TRBJ2-3; D perhaps matches TRBD1 (6 bases). Germline CDR1 is MDHEN and CDR2 is SYDVKM. V gave up 4 bases and J gave up 6 bases, with 14 bases separating them. The CDR3 consists of 14 residues. CDR3 DNA: TGTGCCAGCAGTTACCCGTCCAGGGGTGATACGCAGTATTTT. This codes for CASSYPSRGDTQYF.

This chain uses TRBV28 with TRBJ1-4; no firm D call. The CDR3 consists of 14 residues. Germline CDR1 and CDR2: MDHEN and SYDVKM. V dropped 2 bases and J dropped 8 bases, with 12 bases sitting between them. CDR3 coding DNA: TGTGCCAGCAGTTTAAGGGAGGGTACCGAAAAACTGTTTTTT. Amino acids: CASSLREGTEKLFF.

The V and J genes are TRBV5-4 and TRBJ1-6, with 9 positions matching TRBD1. V lost 4 bases, J lost 5 bases, and 10 bases stayed unmatched. The CDR3 is 17 amino acids. Per germline, CDR1 SGHNT and CDR2 YYREEE (reference sequence). The CDR3 is CASSHSLDRGHNSPLHF. CDR3 nucleotide sequence: TGTGCCAGCAGCCACTCTCTGGACAGGGGCCATAATTCACCCCTCCACTTT.

The CDR3 spells CASSALIQGSYGYTF. CDR3 nucleotide sequence: TGTGCCAGCAGCGCCTTGATACAGGGTTCCTATGGCTACACCTTC. V usage is TRBV9 and J usage is TRBJ1-2, with D maybe TRBD1 (6 bases). The V end was cut by 3 bases, the J end by 4 bases, with 16 bases between. Germline CDR1 reads SGDLS; CDR2 reads YYNGEE. CDR3 length: 15 residues.

The chain uses TRBV30 and TRBJ1-2; TRBD1 matches at 7 bases. J gave up 8 bases and V 3 bases, and 6 bases lay outside the gene matches. This CDR3 comprises 12 residues. Germline V gives CDR1 GTSNPN, CDR2 SVGIG (reference sequence). Here the CDR3 reads CAWSFTGAGYTF. CDR3 in DNA: TGTGCCTGGAGCTTTACAGGGGCGGGCTACACCTTC.

The chain couples TRBV7-2 to TRBJ2-1; D gene unclear. This CDR3 has 16 amino acids. The V and J ends lost 1 base and 5 bases respectively, with 15 bases between them. Germline-derived CDR1 and CDR2 are SGHTA and FQGNSA. DNA for the CDR3: TGTGCCAGCAGCTTAGGGGCTACCTTAACGGACAATGAGCAGTTCTTC. Its protein product is CASSLGATLTDNEQFF.

V is TRBV28 and J is TRBJ2-5, with D unresolved. The CDR3 is 14 amino acids. Trimming took 0 bases from V and 1 from J, leaving 6 bases between them. In germline, CDR1 is MDHEN, CDR2 SYDVKM. This chain's CDR3 is CASSLWAGQETQYF. In DNA, the CDR3 is TGTGCCAGCAGTTTATGGGCAGGCCAAGAGACCCAGTACTTC.

The chain is built from TRBV5-4 and TRBJ1-5; possibly TRBD1 for D (5 bases). The CDR3 loop spans 15 amino acids. Germline V gene lookup returns CDR1 SGHNT and CDR2 YYREEE (reference sequence). Trimming removed 0 bases at V and 3 bases at J, with 10 bases between. The CDR3: CASSLGQGFNQPQHF. The CDR3 DNA reads TGTGCCAGCAGCTTGGGGCAGGGTTTCAATCAGCCCCAGCATTTT.

The gene calls are TRBV5-1 and TRBJ2-3; D gene unclear. The CDR3 length is 12 residues. V was cut by 6 bases and J by 6 bases, with 11 bases left in between. The germline CDR1 and CDR2 sequences are SGHRS and YFSETQ. CDR3 bases: TGCGCCAGCAACCCCGGAGTGGATACGCAGTATTTT. This gives the protein CASNPGVDTQYF.

The chain employs TRBV5-6 and TRBJ2-3; D is uncertain. Trimming took 2 bases from V and 0 from J, leaving 4 bases between them. CDR1 is SGHDT, CDR2 YYEEEE, per germline. This CDR3 is built from 13 residues. CDR3 amino acids: CASSFRSTDTQYF. The CDR3 DNA reads TGTGCCAGCAGCTTCCGGAGCACAGATACGCAGTATTTT. Variable domain in full (rest from reference TRBV5-6 and TRBJ2-3): DAGVTQSPTHLIKTRGQQVTLRCSPKSGHDTVSWYQQALGQGPQFIFQYYEEEERQRGNFPDRFSGHQFPNYSSELNVNALLLGDSALYLCASSFRSTDTQYFGPGTRLTVL.

The rearrangement uses TRBV30 and TRBJ1-5; D unresolved. Per the germline V gene, CDR1 is GTSNPN and CDR2 is SVGIG (reference sequence). The CDR3 has 14 amino acids. V was cut by 3 bases and J by 5 bases, with 14 bases left in between. CDR3 DNA sequence: TGTGCCTGGAGAAGGGCAGGAGGCGATCAGCCCCAGCATTTT. This encodes CAWRRAGGDQPQHF.

This sequence joins TRBV19 and TRBJ1-5; D not resolved. This CDR3 is 13 amino acids long. V was trimmed by 11 bases and J by 5 bases, leaving 16 bases between them. CDR1 is LNHDA, CDR2 SQIVND, per germline (reference sequence). The CDR3, as DNA: TGTGCCTGCGGCAGGAGCGGGGATCAGCCCCAGCATTTT. It specifies CACGRSGDQPQHF.

The V call is TRBV10-3, the J call TRBJ2-1; D not resolved. The V end lost 2 bases, the J end lost 6 bases, and 11 bases lay between the germline ends. Germline V gene lookup returns CDR1 ENHRY and CDR2 SYGVKD. The CDR3 contains 14 residues. CDR3 sequence (DNA): TGTGCCATCAGTGAGGCGGTTCGGATCAATGAGCAGTTCTTC. The encoded protein is CAISEAVRINEQFF.

The chain is built from TRBV28 and TRBJ1-1; tentatively, D is TRBD1 (6 bases). Per germline, CDR1 MDHEN and CDR2 SYDVKM. The germline V and J ends were trimmed by 8 bases and 0 bases, with 10 bases remaining between them. The CDR3 covers 13 residues. The CDR3 here is CASGGSLNTEAFF. CDR3 DNA: TGTGCCAGCGGGGGCAGTTTGAACACTGAAGCTTTCTTT.

The V call is TRBV7-2, the J call TRBJ2-1, with a weak D call TRBD2 (6 bases). The length of the CDR3 is 15 residues. Trimming took off 1 base at V and 10 bases at J, with 17 bases between the two ends. CDR1 SGHTA and CDR2 FQGNSA come from the germline V gene. CDR3 sequence reads: CASSLVGGVPDEQFF. The CDR3 DNA follows: TGTGCCAGCAGCTTAGTCGGGGGAGTCCCTGACGAGCAGTTCTTC. The entire variable domain, with the rest obtained from reference TRBV7-2 and TRBJ2-1, is as follows: GAGVSQSPSNKVTEKGKDVELRCDPISGHTALYWYRQSLGQGLEFLIYFQGNSAPDKSGLPSDRFSAERTGGSVSTLTIQRTQQEDSAVYLCASSLVGGVPDEQFFGPGTRLTVL.